One T cell receptor (beta chain) is described in this entry. The junction differs from germline at one of its ends, possibly a read error. Both TCR beta VDJ combination and CDR3 sequence profiling were carried out. Genomic DNA was the template for this profiling. TCRdb called the reads again in MiXCR, with one record for every CDR3 protein. The profile covers about 190,000 distinct CDR3 sequences, with 48% appearing a single time and approximately 9.7% taken by the ten largest. The record originates from a study of CD8+CD57+ T cells in acquired aplastic anemia. Study information: Isolated CD4+ and CD8+ cells, once sorted, yielded DNA averaging roughly 3.2 ug.

Only patients with CD8+CD57+ cell expansion on flow cytometry were chosen for sequencing. Germline V CDR1 and CDR2: LNHNV, YYDKDF (reference sequence). The CDR3 spans 13 residues. Sequencing used sorted CD4+, CD8+, or CD8+CD57+ T cells (not recorded which) from PBMCs. The receptor's source is a human donor with aplastic anemia. V gene TRBV15 combines with J gene TRBJ1-3; 8 bases agree with TRBD1. CDR3 DNA sequence: TGTGCGACCAGGGGGCTAGCTGGAAACACCATATATTTT. Translation gives CATRGLAGNTIYF.